These 21 T cell receptor beta chains originate from one sample sequenced in a study of CD8 T cells in ankylosing spondylitis. Study observations and caveats: Blood from ankylosing spondylitis patients appeared to carry a characteristic roughly eight-variant TCR beta motif.

One entry per CDR3 protein results from TCRdb running MiXCR on the 5' RACE reads. The sample carries more than 300,000 distinct CDR3 sequences, around 7.6% recorded once. Their target antigens are unknown. Material: blood, either unsorted or a sorted T cell fraction (not recorded which). The receptors shown here come from a male donor with ankylosing spondylitis.

The chain joins TRBV24-1 to TRBJ2-2; maybe TRBD2 (6 bases). V dropped 7 bases and J dropped 8 bases, with 10 bases sitting between them. The CDR3 length is 12 residues. Germline loops: CDR1 KGHDR, CDR2 SFDVKD. The CDR3, as DNA: TGTGCCACCAGCGGTCGGGGGGGGGAGCTGTTTTTT. Translated, it gives CATSGRGGELFF.

This clonotype has only a few counts. V and J are TRBV5-1 and TRBJ1-2; D is uncertain. Germline V gene sequence: CDR1 SGHRS, CDR2 YFSETQ. V was shortened by 3 bases and J by 4 bases, with 10 bases between the two germline ends. There are 13 residues in the CDR3. CDR3 region: CASSSKDGYGYTF. Written as DNA, the CDR3 is TGCGCCAGCAGCTCGAAAGACGGCTATGGCTACACCTTC. The complete variable domain, with remaining parts taken from reference TRBV5-1 and TRBJ1-2, reads KAGVTQTPRYLIKTRGQQVTLSCSPISGHRSVSWYQQTPGQGLQFLFEYFSETQRNKGNFPGRFSGRQFSNSRSEMNVSTLELGDSALYLCASSSKDGYGYTFGSGTRLTVV.

V is TRBV25-1 and J is TRBJ2-7; 9 bases line up with TRBD2. Germline-derived CDR1 and CDR2 are MGHDK and SYGVNS. This CDR3 spans 15 amino acids. V was clipped by 2 bases and J by 4 bases; unmatched bases: 6. This CDR3 reads CASSEGLAGSYEQYF. DNA of the CDR3: TGTGCCAGCAGTGAAGGGCTAGCGGGAAGTTACGAGCAGTACTTC.

The sample holds a few counts of this clonotype. The V gene is TRBV12-3 or TRBV12-4, the J gene TRBJ1-5, with D uncertain. Trimming stripped 3 bases from V and 4 bases from J, with 16 bases between. The CDR3 length is 16 residues. CDR3 loop: CASSFSGQAENQPQHF. DNA of the CDR3: TGTGCCAGCAGTTTCTCCGGGCAGGCCGAAAATCAGCCCCAGCATTTT.

This clonotype was seen only a few times. The V gene is TRBV20-1, the J gene TRBJ2-2; possibly TRBD1 for D (6 bases). Trimming stripped 6 bases from V and 3 bases from J, with 17 bases between. Germline V gives CDR1 DFQATT, CDR2 SNEGSKA (reference sequence). The CDR3 contains 15 residues. CDR3 DNA: TGCAGTGCGGGGGCTCGCGGAGACTACACCGGGGAGCTGTTTTTT. Its translation: CSAGARGDYTGELFF.

This clonotype appeared a few times. This sequence joins TRBV5-1 and TRBJ2-3, with no clear D. Trimming left V 1 base short and J 2 bases short, with 17 bases between. Germline-derived CDR1 and CDR2 are SGHRS and YFSETQ. CDR3 length: 17 amino acids. The CDR3 bases are TGCGCCAGCAGCTTGAGGTCTGGCGGCCTCCTCACAGATACGCAGTATTTT. Protein: CASSLRSGGLLTDTQYF.

The chain employs TRBV5-1 and TRBJ2-3, with TRBD1 matching over 7 bases. Germline-derived CDR1 and CDR2 are SGHRS and YFSETQ. The CDR3 loop spans 14 amino acids. The junction had 6 bases not matched to a gene; V was cut back by 4 bases and J by 4 bases. The CDR3 region is CASSQRQGPDTQYF. The CDR3 nucleotides read TGCGCCAGCAGCCAACGACAGGGCCCAGATACGCAGTATTTT.

J is TRBJ2-1 and V is TRBV6-5; D remains ambiguous. CDR3 length: 14 residues. Trimming removed 0 bases at V and 1 base at J, with 4 bases between. Looked up from germline, CDR1 is MNHEY and CDR2 is SVGAGI. The CDR3 reads CASSYSGSYNEQFF. CDR3 bases: TGTGCCAGCAGTTACTCAGGTTCCTACAATGAGCAGTTCTTC.

Remarks on this clonotype: The conserved phenylalanine or tryptophan normally closing the CDR3 is absent here, so this likely arose from a read error. The rearrangement uses TRBV10-3 and TRBJ2-7, with a weak D call TRBD2 (5 bases). Trimming took 2 bases from V and 1 from J, leaving 12 bases between them. This CDR3 contains 15 residues. Germline-derived CDR1 and CDR2 are ENHRY and SYGVKD. CDR3 loop: CAISEGSGKSYEQYL. The CDR3 nucleotides are TGTGCCATCAGTGAGGGGAGCGGCAAGTCCTACGAGCAGTACTTA.

This clonotype has at least ten counts. This chain links TRBV30 with TRBJ2-1, with 9 nucleotides matching TRBD2. From germline, CDR1 is GTSNPN and CDR2 SVGIG (reference sequence). Losses at the gene ends were 0 bases for V and 5 bases for J; bases not matched to a gene: 5. This CDR3 has 15 amino acids. The CDR3 sequence: CAWSVREGPHNEQFF. Written as DNA, the CDR3 is TGTGCCTGGAGTGTGCGGGAGGGCCCTCACAATGAGCAGTTCTTC.

V usage is TRBV6-1 and J usage is TRBJ1-2; D is ambiguous. The CDR3 loop spans 13 amino acids. Trimming left V 7 bases short and J 5 bases short, with 14 bases between. Germline V gives CDR1 MNHNS, CDR2 SASEGT. CDR3 protein: CASNPGPRYGYTF. The CDR3 DNA reads as TGTGCCAGCAACCCGGGTCCCAGATATGGCTACACCTTC.

This clonotype was seen more than once but under ten times. The chain has TRBV4-1 and TRBJ1-5; D not certain. The CDR3 has 14 amino acids. V was shortened by 3 bases and J by 3 bases, with 9 bases between the two germline ends. Germline loops: CDR1 MGHRA, CDR2 YSYEKL. Written as DNA, the CDR3 is TGCGCCAGCAGCCAGCGATCGTCCAATCAGCCCCAGCATTTT. The encoded protein is CASSQRSSNQPQHF.

This clonotype has at least ten counts. The rearrangement links TRBV4-1 to TRBJ2-1, with unresolved D. Trimming removed 3 bases from V and 8 bases from J, with 8 bases in between. The germline CDR1 and CDR2 sequences are MGHRA and YSYEKL. This CDR3 has 12 amino acids. As DNA, the CDR3 is TGCGCCAGCAGCCAGACGTGGGATGAGCAGTTCTTC. Its translation is CASSQTWDEQFF.

A few counts support this clonotype. The chain employs TRBV6-5 and TRBJ2-7; 10 bases are a match to TRBD1. This CDR3 region has 16 residues. CDR1 is MNHEY and CDR2 is SVGAGI in the germline V gene. With V trimmed by 2 bases and J by 0 bases, 4 bases remained unmatched. The DNA for the CDR3 is TGTGCCAGCAGTTACGATCGGGACAGGGGCTCCTACGAGCAGTACTTC. Protein: CASSYDRDRGSYEQYF.

The table lists this clonotype with many counts. The V gene is TRBV5-1, the J gene TRBJ2-5; 11 positions agree with TRBD2. Looked up from germline, CDR1 is SGHRS and CDR2 is YFSETQ. Germline trimming cut 1 base from V and 3 bases from J; bases unmatched to any gene: 2. This CDR3 has 15 residues. The CDR3 nucleotides are TGCGCCAGCAGCTTGTATAGCGGGAGGGAAGAGACCCAGTACTTC. It yields the protein CASSLYSGREETQYF.

This chain joins TRBV6-5 and TRBJ2-3; D uncertain. In germline, CDR1 is MNHEY, CDR2 SVGAGI. The V gene lost 6 bases and the J gene lost 2 bases, with 21 bases spanning the gap. The CDR3 runs 17 residues. In DNA form, the CDR3 reads TGTGCCAGCAGCTACAGACCAGTTGGCGGTACCACAGATACGCAGTATTTT. Encoded protein: CASSYRPVGGTTDTQYF.

This chain joins TRBV18 and TRBJ2-1, with TRBD2 identical over 8 bases. This CDR3 has 14 amino acids. CDR1 and CDR2 from the germline V gene are KGHSH and LQKENI. After removal of 6 bases from V and 8 bases from J, the junction contained 9 bases not matched to a gene. CDR3 nucleotides: TGTGCCAGCTCTTACATAGCGGGATCCGATGAGCAGTTCTTC. This codes for CASSYIAGSDEQFF.

This clonotype was observed a few times. The chain has TRBV10-1 and TRBJ2-1; 10 bases are shared with TRBD2. Germline values: CDR1 WNHNN, CDR2 SYGVQD (reference sequence). The V and J ends lost 4 bases and 4 bases, in that order; junction bases with no gene match: 7. The CDR3 is made up of 16 amino acids. The CDR3: CASSGPSGSTYNEQFF. The CDR3 DNA reads as TGCGCCAGCAGTGGGCCTAGCGGGAGTACTTACAATGAGCAGTTCTTC.

The chain combines TRBV5-1 with TRBJ2-3; weak D call: TRBD2 (5 bases). There are 15 residues in the CDR3. V lost 4 bases to trimming and J lost 2 bases, with 14 bases between them. Germline V CDR1 and CDR2: SGHRS, YFSETQ. For the CDR3, the DNA is TGCGCCAGCAGCCCCCATTGGGAGTCCACAGATACGCAGTATTTT. Protein product: CASSPHWESTDTQYF. Using reference TRBV5-1 and TRBJ2-3 for the parts outside the CDR3, the full variable domain is KAGVTQTPRYLIKTRGQQVTLSCSPISGHRSVSWYQQTPGQGLQFLFEYFSETQRNKGNFPGRFSGRQFSNSRSEMNVSTLELGDSALYLCASSPHWESTDTQYFGPGTRLTVL.

This clonotype was observed many times. V usage is TRBV29-1 and J usage is TRBJ1-2; D unclear. Germline CDR1 and CDR2: SQVTM and ANQGSEA. Trimming shortened V by 3 bases and J by 4 bases, and 9 bases separated the two germline ends. This CDR3 spans 12 amino acids. The CDR3 coding sequence is TGCAGCGTTGAGAGAGGAGGCTATGGCTACACCTTC. It codes for CSVERGGYGYTF.

V usage is TRBV5-5 and J usage is TRBJ2-5; D tentatively fits TRBD1 or TRBD2 (6 bases each). In germline, CDR1 is SGHKS, CDR2 YYEKEE (reference sequence). The CDR3 spans 15 residues. V was trimmed by 3 bases and J by 5 bases, leaving 17 bases between them. The DNA for the CDR3 is TGTGCCAGCAGCTCATCGGGACTTACAGGGGAGACCCAGTACTTC. As protein: CASSSSGLTGETQYF.